The T cell receptor beta chain described here comes from a study of technical replicates of blood from several donors. Trimming removed 3 bases from V and 0 bases from J, with 8 bases in between. Germline V gene sequence: CDR1 KGHSH, CDR2 LQKENI. The CDR3 is 15 residues long. TCRdb's table, derived via immunoSEQ multiplex PCR, lists solely in-frame clones and lacks some. The top ten hold 0.2% to 0.25% of the sample, which has 75,000 to 90,000 clones, roughly 93% seen once. The receptor's source is a human donor in good health. The chain is built from TRBV18 and TRBJ1-4; D not certain. Sequenced input: T cells isolated from PBMCs. CDR3 nucleotides: TGTGCCAGCTCACCGGGCCGTGCAACTAATGAAAAACTGTTTTTT. The encoded protein is CASSPGRATNEKLFF.